This T cell receptor beta chain is drawn from a study of spatial heterogeneity in lung cancer. The ends were cut back, 0 bases at V and 7 bases at J, with 12 bases in the middle. CDR1 is LGHNA, CDR2 YNFKEQ, per germline. The length of the CDR3 is 15 residues. Noted time point: sample taken at primary tumor resection. Without sorting, whole RNA was sequenced from tumor, nontumor lung or frozen PBMC. TCRdb independently ran MiXCR on the 5' RACE reads; one entry per CDR3 protein. The sample records about 23,000 distinct CDR3 sequences, under 4% being singletons. This clonotype was seen ten or more times. Material: PBMCs, obtained at surgery. This chain uses TRBV4-2 with TRBJ1-4; TRBD1 is a possible D gene (6 bases). The sequence was obtained from a female donor with early-stage non-small cell lung cancer. The CDR3 loop reads CASSQEGGAGEKLFF. The CDR3 DNA reads as TGTGCCAGCAGCCAAGAAGGGGGGGCCGGTGAAAAACTGTTTTTT.